The subject of this entry is one TCR beta chain. The antigen it binds to is not known. No base quality information exists; no much larger clone differs at one position. The library was generated by RT-PCR. Instrument on record: Illumina HiSeq 2500. The public sequencing data were trimmed at Q25 with fastp and processed into clonotypes with MiXCR by TCRdb, which kept only in-frame beta chains. Rows matching on CDR3 protein sequence are summarized as one entry with the most common DNA and genes. Counted in this sample were fewer than 600,000 distinct CDR3 sequences; 6% to 9% of them appeared once. The ten largest make up around 12% of the sample. The record originates from a study of response to subunit inactivated influenza vaccine (dated by TCRdb to the late 2010s). As for the study more broadly: Deep quantitative T cell receptor repertoire profiling was used in the study to track responses to a trivalent subunit inactivated influenza vaccine.

The CDR3 holds 15 amino acids from the cysteine to the phenylalanine. The read is trimmed to its CDR3 DNA, 45 bases read in frame from base 1. According to the germline V gene, CDR1 reads SGHTA and CDR2 reads FQGNSA. From V the trimming removes 3 bases and from J it removes 10 bases, while the gene matches leave 8 bases of the junction unaccounted for. What the authors observed across the whole study: It was suggested by the authors that each seasonal influenza vaccination may recruit only a limited number of new T cells.

The chain uses TRBV7-2 and TRBJ1-6, with TRBD1 matching 8 junction bases. The TCR was taken from a man aged 50 to 75 who received an inactivated influenza vaccine. Donor details come from another sample of the same person, matched by shared clones. The material sequenced was PBMCs from blood, taken less than 30 months after vaccination. The CDR3 in this case is CASSFLGQGGSPLHF. The DNA sequence is given as TGTGCCAGCAGCTTCTTAGGACAGGGCGGCTCACCCCTCCACTTT.